Listed below are T cell receptor beta chains from one sample, sequenced in a study of shared clonotypes between healthy human individuals. The assay was immunoSEQ multiplex PCR, and TCRdb's table has in-frame clones only and misses some. The sample has 2 million to 2.5 million clones; around 92% are singletons. The sample consisted of naive CD4+ T cells from PBMCs. Receptor source: a young man in good health. Some clones in this sample may be carry-over from other donors' samples. Both conserved end residues are part of each CDR3. The D gene is left open where the match is weak. Rows give clone size only sometimes, using once, few, many, or a class for an expanded clone.

>TRBJ2-1|TRBD2|once|TRBV5-1
CASSFGGGDEQFF
TGCGCCAGCAGTTTTGGGGGAGGGGATGAGCAGTTCTTC
>TRBJ2-1|.|.|TRBV30
CAWTRLGRLVYNEQFF
TGTGCCTGGACGAGATTGGGGCGGCTAGTTTACAATGAGCAGTTCTTC
>TRBJ1-6|.|.|TRBV6-5
CSHGGGLSSSPLHF
TGTTCCCACGGGGGGGGGTTGTCAAGTTCACCCCTCCACTTT
>TRBJ1-2|.|.|TRBV7-2
CASTSRRGGGYTF
TGTGCCAGCACCTCTAGGCGGGGAGGAGGCTACACCTTC
>TRBJ2-2|.|.|TRBV19
CASSRVELDTGELFF
TGTGCCAGTAGTAGAGTTGAGCTAGACACCGGGGAGCTGTTTTTT
>TRBJ2-3|.|.|TRBV11-3
CASSPRGGITDTQYF
TGTGCCAGCAGCCCCCGGGGTGGTATCACAGATACGCAGTATTTT
>TRBJ2-2|.|.|TRBV27
CASLGPFGGELFF
TGTGCCAGCTTGGGGCCTTTTGGCGGGGAGCTGTTTTTT
>TRBJ2-3|.|.|TRBV29-1
CSAGDSTDTQYF
TGCAGCGCTGGGGACAGCACAGATACGCAGTATTTT
>TRBJ1-5|.|.|TRBV28
CASSLAAGFRNQPQHF
TGTGCCAGCAGTTTAGCGGCAGGGTTTCGCAATCAGCCCCAGCATTTT
>TRBJ1-5|TRBD1|few|TRBV7-9
CASSALEGQGNQPQHF
TGTGCCAGCAGCGCACTAGAGGGACAGGGCAATCAGCCCCAGCATTTT
>TRBJ2-7|TRBD2|.|TRBV18
CASSRPGGLAAEQYF
TGTGCCAGCTCACGCCCCGGCGGGCTAGCGGCCGAGCAGTACTTC
>TRBJ2-7|TRBD2|.|TRBV28
CASRPGLAISYEQYF
TGTGCCAGCAGACCCGGACTAGCGATTTCCTACGAGCAGTACTTC
>TRBJ2-7|.|.|TRBV21-1
CASSRLAGSYEQYF
TGTGCCAGCAGCAGGCTAGCGGGATCCTACGAGCAGTACTTC
>TRBJ1-1|TRBD1|.|TRBV30
CAITGTGGTEAFF
TGTGCCATCACCGGGACAGGGGGCACTGAAGCTTTCTTT
>TRBJ1-2|TRBD1|.|TRBV4-1
CASSLKGTGPLHYGYTF
TGCGCCAGCAGCCTCAAGGGGACAGGCCCTCTGCACTATGGCTACACCTTC
>TRBJ1-2|.|once|TRBV5-6
CASSVTDLHGYTF
TGTGCCAGCAGCGTGACGGATCTTCATGGCTACACCTTC
>TRBJ2-2|.|.|TRBV5-1
CASSPRGVTGELFF
TGCGCCAGCAGCCCCAGGGGAGTCACCGGGGAGCTGTTTTTT
>TRBJ2-5|TRBD1|.|TRBV5-1
CASSWDREQTQYF
TGCGCCAGCAGCTGGGACAGGGAGCAGACCCAGTACTTC